The next 12 T cell receptor beta chains were all read from a single sample in a study of shared clonotypes between healthy human individuals. The table came from immunoSEQ multiplex PCR; TCRdb's copy has only in-frame clones and leaves some out. The data hold 2 million to 3 million clones, with roughly 93% observed a single time. The sequenced sample was naive CD4+ T cells from PBMCs. The subset is: CD45RA+ positively selected. These receptors all stem from a man aged 18 to 30 in good health. Some clones in this sample may be carry-over from other donors' samples.

About this clone itself: In the same sample, other DNA sequences code for this CDR3. J is TRBJ2-5 and V is TRBV5-1; D not certain. The CDR3 runs 14 residues. The germline V and J ends were trimmed by 0 bases and 1 base, with 7 bases remaining between them. Germline CDR1 SGHRS, CDR2 YFSETQ. The CDR3 is CASSLVGAQETQYF. DNA for the CDR3: TGCGCCAGCAGCTTGGTTGGAGCCCAAGAGACCCAGTACTTC.

This clone has only a few counts. This chain connects TRBV7-3 to TRBJ1-1; no definite D call. Trimming took 3 bases from V and 2 from J, leaving 7 bases between them. From germline, CDR1 is SGHTA and CDR2 FQGTGA. This CDR3 has 13 residues. The CDR3: CASSFERNTEAFF. Here the CDR3 DNA reads TGTGCCAGCAGCTTCGAGAGAAACACTGAAGCTTTCTTT.

The V gene is TRBV28, the J gene TRBJ1-1; 7 bases are shared with TRBD1. V lost 5 bases to trimming and J lost 7 bases; unmatched junction nucleotides: 4. Germline CDR1 MDHEN, CDR2 SYDVKM. The CDR3 contains 12 residues. CDR3 region: CASSLRQGEAFF. In DNA, the CDR3 is TGTGCCAGCAGTCTAAGACAGGGTGAAGCTTTCTTT. Based on the CDR3 plus reference TRBV28 and TRBJ1-1, the full variable domain is DVKVTQSSRYLVKRTGEKVFLECVQDMDHENMFWYRQDPGLGLRLIYFSYDVKMKEKGDIPEGYSVSREKKERFSLILESASTNQTSMYLCASSLRQGEAFFGQGTRLTVV.

This clone appeared a single time. CDR3: CASSDLQGAIQPQHF. CDR3 DNA: TGTGCCAGCTCAGATCTTCAGGGGGCTATTCAGCCCCAGCATTTT. The chain joins TRBV18 to TRBJ1-5; 8 positions agree with TRBD1. V gave up 5 bases and J gave up 6 bases; unmatched junction bases: 9. Germline V gives CDR1 KGHSH, CDR2 LQKENI. CDR3 length equals 15 residues.

This chain links TRBV7-6 with TRBJ2-3; D remains ambiguous. Trimming pared 1 base from V and 9 bases from J, leaving 14 bases between. The CDR3 runs 14 residues. Germline CDR1 reads SGHVS; CDR2 reads FNYEAQ. The CDR3 region has the DNA TGTGCCAGCAGCTTAGGGCTAGTGGAAGACACGCAGTATTTT. Protein product: CASSLGLVEDTQYF.

The V gene is TRBV28, the J gene TRBJ1-2; D gene ambiguous. Germline V lookup: CDR1 MDHEN, CDR2 SYDVKM. The CDR3 is made up of 11 amino acids. Trimming took off 6 bases at V and 4 bases at J, with 6 bases between the two ends. The CDR3: CASRQRYGYTF. The CDR3 nucleotides are TGTGCCAGCAGGCAACGCTATGGCTACACCTTC.

V is TRBV28 and J is TRBJ1-3; 9 bases match TRBD1. The CDR3 is 19 residues long. Germline CDR1 and CDR2: MDHEN and SYDVKM. The V segment lost 6 bases and the J segment 3 bases; nucleotides outside the gene matches: 18. The CDR3: CASSAPGQGIPNIGNTIYF. Written as DNA, the CDR3 is TGTGCCAGCAGCGCGCCGGGACAGGGTATACCTAATATTGGAAACACCATATATTTT.

The J gene is TRBJ2-3, the V gene TRBV7-3; TRBD1 agrees at 7 bases. The ends lost 5 bases at V and 4 bases at J; junction bases unmatched: 6. The germline V gene has CDR1 SGHTA and CDR2 FQGTGA. The CDR3 contains 14 residues. DNA for the CDR3: TGTGCCAGCAGCCGCGACAGGGCGGCAGATACGCAGTATTTT. The encoded protein is CASSRDRAADTQYF.

The gene calls are TRBV5-1 and TRBJ1-4; D may be TRBD1 (6 bases). The CDR3 loop spans 15 amino acids. Trimming cost V 4 bases and J 7 bases, with 17 bases left between them. The germline CDR1 and CDR2 sequences are SGHRS and YFSETQ. Written as DNA, the CDR3 is TGCGCCAGCAGCCCGAGCGGTCAGGGGCGTGAAAAACTGTTTTTT. Translation: CASSPSGQGREKLFF.

The CDR3 DNA reads TGTGCCAGCAGCTCGGAACGATCCCCAGGGTATCGAGAAAAACTGTTTTTT. Residues: CASSSERSPGYREKLFF. The chain couples TRBV7-9 to TRBJ1-4, with TRBD1 as a possible D gene (5 bases). Germline V gene sequence: CDR1 SEHNR, CDR2 FQNEAQ (reference sequence). The CDR3 contains 17 residues. Trimming shortened V by 4 bases and J by 8 bases, and 23 bases separated the two germline ends.

Worth noting for this clone: Other DNA sequences in the sample encode the same CDR3. V usage is TRBV5-1 and J usage is TRBJ1-1; 7 nucleotides agree with TRBD1. The CDR3 runs to 15 residues. V was pared by 0 bases and J by 1 base, with 3 bases of the junction left unmatched. Germline loops: CDR1 SGHRS, CDR2 YFSETQ. This chain's CDR3 is CASSLGGTANTEAFF. CDR3 bases: TGCGCCAGCAGCTTGGGGGGGACAGCGAACACTGAAGCTTTCTTT.

About this clone itself: The same CDR3 is also encoded by other DNA sequences in this sample. The V gene is TRBV28, the J gene TRBJ2-3; D uncertain. Trimming stripped 4 bases from V and 4 bases from J, with 6 bases between. The CDR3 extends over 12 amino acids. Germline V CDR1 and CDR2: MDHEN, SYDVKM. CDR3: CASSSPSDTQYF. The DNA of the CDR3 is TGTGCCAGCAGTTCCCCATCAGATACGCAGTATTTT. The full variable domain, with the rest looked up from reference TRBV28 and TRBJ2-3, is DVKVTQSSRYLVKRTGEKVFLECVQDMDHENMFWYRQDPGLGLRLIYFSYDVKMKEKGDIPEGYSVSREKKERFSLILESASTNQTSMYLCASSSPSDTQYFGPGTRLTVL.